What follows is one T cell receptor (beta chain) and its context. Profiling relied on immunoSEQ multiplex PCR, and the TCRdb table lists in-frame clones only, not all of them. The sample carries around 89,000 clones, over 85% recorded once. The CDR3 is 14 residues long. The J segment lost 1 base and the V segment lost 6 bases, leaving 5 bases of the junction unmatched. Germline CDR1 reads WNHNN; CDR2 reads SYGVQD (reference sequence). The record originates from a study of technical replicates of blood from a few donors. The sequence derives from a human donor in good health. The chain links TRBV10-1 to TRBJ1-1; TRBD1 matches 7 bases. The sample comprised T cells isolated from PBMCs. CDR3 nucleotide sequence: TGCGCCAGCAGCCGGGACAGAAAGAACACTGAAGCTTTCTTT. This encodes CASSRDRKNTEAFF.